This TCR beta chain appears in the sequencing data of a study of T cells in Graves' hyperthyroidism and ophthalmopathy. RNA transcripts served as the template for amplifying TCR beta CDR3 regions. Researchers ran a first-round RT-PCR on the TCR CDR3 using the HTBI primer set. TCRdb redid the calling of the multiplex PCR reads with MiXCR, one entry per CDR3 protein. Among about 47,000 distinct CDR3 sequences listed, roughly 51% were seen once. This clonotype showed up many times. The antigen remains undetermined. Uncontrolled infection, other autoimmune disease, pregnancy or lactation barred patients from enrollment. Clinical symptoms, serum thyroxine, TRAb, thyroid ultrasound and orbital computed tomography informed diagnoses. CDR1 is LGHNA, CDR2 YSLEER, per germline. CDR3 length: 17 amino acids. V lost 4 bases to trimming and J lost 1 base, with 19 bases between them. Study-level points and caveats: Using 13 V-J features, a model discriminated ophthalmopathy from stable hyperthyroidism. Most expanded thyroid clonotypes above 0.001 also appeared in blood.

Sequencing was carried out using peripheral blood or thyroid tissue (not recorded which). The chain joins TRBV4-3 to TRBJ1-2; no definite D call. This TCR derives from a man aged 18 to 30 with Graves' hyperthyroidism. The CDR3: CASSRGREAAVNYGYTF. In nucleotides, the CDR3 is TGCGCCAGCAGCCGCGGAAGGGAGGCAGCGGTTAACTATGGCTACACCTTC.